This TCR beta chain was profiled in a study of cytomegalovirus exposure and HLA in healthy donors listed by TCRdb under 2017. About the investigation overall: An earlier analysis of 587 of the donors reported 276 Gb of sequence data and around 120 million unique TCR beta sequences obtained from about 200 million T cells. Rather than drawing on any new phenotypic data, the later analysis identified candidate immune exposures from TCR beta sequences and the way those sequences occurred across donors. An early release covering just under 650 HLA-typed donors comprised approximately 290 gigabases of sequencing data and some 79 million unique TCR sequences. Of the roughly 400 genotyped donors, about 80% fell in the genetic ancestry cluster associated with self-reported Caucasian donors. Across some 400 genotyped donors of the cohort, an average of about 200,000 unique TCR beta nucleotide sequences per donor were sequenced, and 15% to 20% of those sequences were non-productive. A separate validation cohort of over 95 different subjects was used in addition to the 666-subject first cohort. A few DR-DQ haplotypes were treated as single units for association and clustering because of strong linkage in the cohort. Genome-wide SNP genotypes for about 65% of the 666 donors were used in a later genetic analysis, which treated that subset as a discovery cohort. To study patterns of TCR occurrence, a later analysis re-analyzed previously published TCR beta repertoires from just over 650 donors and added high-resolution HLA genotyping. Class I and class II HLA loci were covered by the typing at four-digit resolution. The study aimed to test whether signatures of past pathogen exposure could be identified by cataloging public T cell receptors. Donor age, sex, ethnicity and CMV serostatus were compiled alongside the repertoire data. The study combined high-throughput TCR immunosequencing, statistical association of individual TCRs with disease status, and machine learning to predict cytomegalovirus infection status. The number of typed donors differed by locus: about 620-630 for A, B, C, DRB1 and DQB1; 500 to 550 for DQA1; 600 to 610 for DPA1; and roughly 450 for DPB1. Using immunosequencing, the study profiled T cell repertoires from 666 subjects and related those repertoires to cytomegalovirus serostatus. All discovery cohort repertoires had been generated on a single sequencing platform. To decide whether each TCR beta V gene segment behaved as functional or pseudogenic, an earlier analysis of some 600 of the donors relied on high-throughput TCR beta sequencing.

Reading the germline V gene gives CDR1 SGDLS and CDR2 YYNGEE. The V and J ends are trimmed by 1 base and 4 bases, leaving 8 bases between them. The CDR3, from cysteine to phenylalanine, totals 13 residues. The kept DNA is CDR3 alone, 39 bases in frame from the first base. What the work shows at the level of the full study, not this receptor alone: The only immune exposure information available for the cohort was CMV serostatus. According to a later analysis, parvovirus B19, influenza, CMV and Epstein-Barr virus appeared linked to several top co-occurrence clusters. In vitro tests confirmed that a few of the cytomegalovirus-associated TCR beta chains recognize cytomegalovirus antigens. Because counts were too low, some 17 rarely observed V segments, including chromosome 9 orphons, were excluded from the earlier analysis of 587 of the donors. In a later analysis, HLA-associated TCR beta chains were found to be more clonally expanded and to have lower generation probabilities than equally common non-associated chains. In the study, approximately 150 TCR beta chains were listed as associated with cytomegalovirus. Roughly uniform sequencing depth across donors was assumed in presence/absence analyses, although this assumption may not hold. According to a later analysis, most CMV-associated TCR beta chains appeared to be HLA-restricted, and the HLA associations seemed to be driven largely by CMV exposure. Correlated functional status among segregating V segments might reflect linkage disequilibrium, but an unknown experimental factor could not be ruled out. A later analysis associated 16,951 TCR beta sequences with specific HLA alleles at a false discovery rate of 0.05. Some IMGT-functional V segments, including TRBV6-2 and TRBV6-3, could not be told apart with the 87-base-pair reads, so those segments were excluded. The classifier was reported to diagnose cytomegalovirus status with high specificity and sensitivity in both the original cohort and the validation cohort. In this cohort, only TCR beta chains were sequenced, and detectable features were limited by the absence of alpha or paired-chain data. HLA typing was unavailable for some donors at each locus, so association tests used only the typed subset. Most TCR sequences were observed very rarely across donors, whereas some public TCRs were present in many individuals. In an earlier analysis of about 600 of the donors, most TCR beta V segments appeared in productive rearrangements about 87% or about 30% of the time, broadly matching IMGT annotations. A further reported finding was that TCR beta sequences accurately predicted the HLA-A and HLA-B alleles for most subjects in the first cohort. In a later genetic analysis, fewer N-insertions in productive TCRs were reported among donors in an Asian-associated ancestry cluster than the roughly 710-donor mean. A later genetic analysis associated a missense DCLRE1C variant with V-gene and J-gene trimming of TCR beta chains, and an independent cohort replicated the association. According to the authors, the approach could potentially be generalized to other disease states and immunological phenotypes. According to a later analysis, TCR association rates differed among HLA loci, with DRB1 alleles showing the most associated TCRs and HLA-C alleles showing the fewest. When HLA alleles, especially DR and DQ, strongly co-occurred, attributing TCR associations to individual alleles was difficult. A cluster of highly shared sequence variants was judged likely to be a technical artifact of the sequencing pipeline.

As regards this clone: Its specific antigen is unknown. Base-call qualities are not available, and no considerably larger clone is one nucleotide away.

In total, over 600 healthy bone marrow donors made up the cohort. All cohort members were sampled while nominally healthy, although unrecorded immune exposures were likely present. The donor tested CMV seronegative and was one of the 352 seronegative cohort members. Every donor gave a peripheral blood sample, and the peripheral blood mononuclear cells from that sample were used for TCR beta sequencing. The Qiagen DNeasy Blood Extraction Kit was used to extract genomic DNA from the blood cell samples. Library preparation employed the immunoSEQ multiplex PCR assay. A mixture of 60 forward primers for TCR Vbeta segments and 13 reverse primers for TCR Jbeta segments was used in the multiplex PCR. The CDR3 region of rearranged TCR beta genes was amplified from genomic DNA by a multiplex PCR assay. Amplified TCR beta libraries were sequenced as 87-base-pair reads on the Illumina HiSeq System. For the original study's pipeline: A later analysis counted tens of millions of unique TCR beta chains across the roughly 700 repertoires, and roughly 9.9 million of these chains were shared by at least two donors. A nearest-neighbor algorithm error-corrected the raw reads and collapsed the reads into unique sequences, merging closely related sequences to remove PCR and sequencing errors. Alignment of CDR3 sequences to IMGT reference sequences was used to assign V, D and J gene segments. For a sequence to be retained, a match of at least six nucleotides to both a V gene segment and a J gene segment was required. A rearrangement counted as productive if the CDR3 had no stop codons and remained in frame with V and J, and every other rearrangement counted as non-productive. Following IMGT convention, CDR3 was defined as the stretch from the second conserved V-encoded cysteine up to the conserved J-encoded phenylalanine. Sequences without an unambiguous match to a single V gene segment were excluded from the earlier analysis of several hundred of the donors. An earlier analysis of 587 of the donors classified V segments as functional when productive rearrangements were above 56.7% and as segregating when the standard deviation between donors was above 5%. A statistical classification framework was built to diagnose cytomegalovirus status from the catalog of TCR beta chain sequences. In a later analysis, TCR nucleotide sequences were compared against IMGT/GENE-DB human TR gene sequences so that V and J genes could be assigned. The TCRdist pipeline was used in a later analysis to assign CDR3 sequences and most-parsimonious VDJ recombination scenarios. A later analysis defined each TCR beta chain by its CDR3 amino acid sequence plus V-gene family, and excluded reads lacking a unique V-gene family. As a way to deal with suspected cross-contamination and a sequencing artifact, a later analysis dropped under 600 nucleotide sequences that were highly shared and had low generation probability. A later analysis calculated a clonal expansion index for each public chain from normalized within-repertoire ranks of inferred template counts. A later analysis computed generation probabilities with a VDJ recombination model fitted to out-of-frame rearrangements, and checked the results against IGoR. Hypergeometric tests were used in a later analysis to score TCR-TCR, TCR-HLA and TCR-CMV co-occurrence, with a repertoire-size bias correction applied to the TCR pairs. To estimate false discovery rates, a later analysis permuted the HLA or CMV assignments 20 times. In a later analysis, co-occurring TCRs were grouped with DBSCAN, and TCRdist sequence similarity was added when clustering was performed within HLA-allele-positive subsets. For co-occurrence clustering, repertoires with fewer than 30,000 or more than 120,000 public chains were excluded, along with five repertoires with anomalous nucleotide sharing. TCRdb obtained this table from immuneACCESS and retained in-frame rearrangements with V and J assigned. These tables miss some clones; where compared with another copy, unresolved V genes account for less than half of the shortfall, and the remainder is unexplained. D and trimming come from the DNA, and the V and J calls and clone size come from that table. For this sample there are about 180,000 clones; roughly four fifths appear just once. The ten largest clones take up around 3% of the sample.

Sequencing used PBMCs. In this chain, TRBV9 is recombined with TRBJ1-2, with the identity of the D gene unclear. The sequence was collected from a male donor in good health and CMV-seronegative. The bases read TGTGCCAGCAGCGTATCCTCCAGCTATGGCTACACCTTC. It encodes CASSVSSSYGYTF.